What follows are 6 T cell receptor beta chains derived from one specimen sequenced in a study of neurological immune-mediated disorders. TCRdb re-analysed the 5' RACE reads in MiXCR, keeping a single row per CDR3 protein. The data hold around 97,000 distinct CDR3 sequences, with 10% to 14% observed a single time. As for time point: longitudinal time-point 3. The specimen was PBMCs. These receptors were collected from a female donor with HTLV-1-associated myelopathy (HAM/TSP).

This clonotype occurred many times. V gene TRBV4-1 combines with J gene TRBJ1-2; 8 bases fit TRBD1. The junction had 9 bases not matched to a gene; V was cut back by 4 bases and J by 8 bases. CDR1 is MGHRA and CDR2 is YSYEKL in the germline V gene. The CDR3 contains 14 residues. CDR3 coding DNA: TGCGCCAGCAGCCCATTACAGGGGGGTTGGGGCTACACCTTC. This translates into CASSPLQGGWGYTF.

The sample holds many counts of this clonotype. This chain connects TRBV5-1 to TRBJ1-2; a possible D gene is TRBD1 (5 bases). From germline, CDR1 is SGHRS and CDR2 YFSETQ. V shed 7 bases and J shed 2 bases, with 27 bases lying between them. This CDR3 contains 18 residues. The CDR3 spells CASQGRTGSGTLNYGYTF. CDR3 DNA: TGCGCCAGCCAAGGGCGTACAGGCTCGGGAACTCTAAACTATGGCTACACCTTC.

This clonotype was seen many times. This sequence joins TRBV5-6 and TRBJ2-7, with D perhaps matching TRBD2 (5 bases). V lost 0 bases and J lost 6, with 10 bases in between. This CDR3 is 13 amino acids long. Germline V gene sequence: CDR1 SGHDT, CDR2 YYEEEE. This CDR3 is CASSLGTPREQYF. The CDR3 DNA reads as TGTGCCAGCAGCTTGGGGACTCCCCGCGAGCAGTACTTC.

This clonotype was counted only a few times. The V and J genes are TRBV27 and TRBJ2-1; 8 nucleotides line up with TRBD2. Germline assignment: CDR1 MNHEY and CDR2 SMNVEV (reference sequence). This CDR3 spans 16 amino acids. With V trimmed by 0 bases and J by 2 bases, 3 bases remained unmatched. The CDR3 loop reads CASSLSSGVPYNEQFF. The CDR3 DNA reads TGTGCCAGCAGTTTATCTAGCGGGGTGCCCTACAATGAGCAGTTCTTC.

Only a few counts were recorded for this clonotype. The chain carries TRBV5-1 and TRBJ2-2; D gene ambiguous. CDR1 is SGHRS, CDR2 YFSETQ, per germline. V lost 1 base to trimming and J lost 6 bases, with 16 bases between them. The CDR3 length is 16 residues. The CDR3 DNA sequence: TGCGCCAGCAGCTTGTTCGGCCAGGTCAATTCCGGGGAGCTGTTTTTT. It encodes CASSLFGQVNSGELFF.

This clonotype appeared many times. The chain recombines TRBV15 with TRBJ2-1; 10 nucleotides align to TRBD1. V dropped 0 bases and J dropped 8; count of bases not matched to a gene: 1. Germline V lookup: CDR1 LNHNV, CDR2 YYDKDF (reference sequence). This CDR3 has 14 residues. The CDR3 DNA follows: TGTGCCACCAGCAGAGAGGGACAGGGGTATGAGCAGTTCTTC. Its protein is CATSREGQGYEQFF.